Sequencing of this TCR beta chain was carried out in a study of blood T cell repertoires in COVID-19. This CDR3 has 17 amino acids. The V and J ends lost 1 base and 0 bases, in that order; junction bases with no gene match: 5. CDR1 is LNHDA and CDR2 is SQIVND in the germline V gene (reference sequence). Using immunoSEQ multiplex PCR, the repertoire was profiled, and TCRdb retains in-frame clones only, with some absent. The table includes a few hundred thousand clones, 84% detected once. The chain links TRBV19 to TRBJ1-4, with 7 bases lining up with TRBD1. Sequences were obtained from peripheral blood. The clonotype originates from a man in his 60s with acute or convalescent COVID-19. The CDR3 nucleotides read TGTGCCAGTAGTATAGTGACTGGGACAGCAACTAATGAAAAACTGTTTTTT. This sequence encodes CASSIVTGTATNEKLFF.